The 19 T cell receptor beta chains given below trace back to one sample, sequenced in a study of tumor-infiltrating lymphocytes in localized non-small cell lung cancer. Repertoires were generated with immunoSEQ multiplex PCR, while TCRdb's copy carries only in-frame clones and drops some. The profile shows about 24,000 clones, roughly two thirds of them singletons. Material for sequencing was lung tumor tissue. Receptors originate from a human donor with non-small cell lung cancer.

The gene calls are TRBV2 and TRBJ1-1; no clear D. The CDR3 covers 12 residues. Trimming took 1 base from V and 11 from J, leaving 11 bases between them. In germline, CDR1 is SNHLY, CDR2 FYNNEI. The CDR3 nucleotides are TGTGCCAGCAGTGAAGGGAGGGTCACCGCTTTCTTT. It translates to CASSEGRVTAFF.

This sequence joins TRBV6-1 and TRBJ2-1, with 11 nucleotides matching TRBD2. Germline V gene lookup returns CDR1 MNHNS and CDR2 SASEGT. The V and J ends lost 7 bases and 4 bases, in that order; junction bases with no gene match: 6. CDR3 length equals 15 residues. The CDR3 bases are TGTGCCAGCATCCTCCGACTAGCGGGGTACAATGAGCAGTTCTTC. Its translation: CASILRLAGYNEQFF.

V is TRBV7-2 and J is TRBJ1-5; no clear D gene. V shed 0 bases and J shed 10 bases, with 10 bases lying between them. The CDR3 sequence is 13 residues long. Germline lookup yields CDR1 SGHTA and CDR2 FQGNSA. CDR3 coding DNA: TGTGCCAGCAGCTTAGCCGTCGGGAGACCCCAGCATTTT. The encoded protein is CASSLAVGRPQHF.

The chain joins TRBV30 to TRBJ2-5, with 9 bases that match TRBD1. Germline CDR1 is GTSNPN and CDR2 is SVGIG (reference sequence). Trimming cost V 3 bases and J 5 bases; bases outside gene matches: 7. The CDR3 length is 14 residues. Here the CDR3 reads CAWSETGGFETQYF. The CDR3, as DNA: TGTGCCTGGAGCGAAACAGGGGGCTTTGAGACCCAGTACTTC.

The chain uses TRBV29-1 and TRBJ1-4; 7 bases are shared with TRBD1. Germline V gene lookup returns CDR1 SQVTM and CDR2 ANQGSEA. The CDR3 consists of 14 residues. V dropped 7 bases and J dropped 1; count of bases not matched to a gene: 6. In DNA, the CDR3 is TGCAGCGCCGCGGGACAGCTAACTAATGAAAAACTGTTTTTT. Residues: CSAAGQLTNEKLFF.

CDR3 sequence reads: CAWRYPEQAVSRAEAFF. CDR3 DNA: TGTGCCTGGAGATACCCGGAACAGGCTGTATCTCGGGCTGAAGCTTTCTTT. The chain carries TRBV30 and TRBJ1-1; the D gene is possibly TRBD1 (5 bases). The germline V and J ends were trimmed by 3 bases and 6 bases, with 26 bases remaining between them. This CDR3 is built from 17 residues. From germline, CDR1 is GTSNPN and CDR2 SVGIG (reference sequence).

The rearrangement joins TRBV15 to TRBJ2-1, with a possible D match to TRBD2 (6 bases). CDR1 is LNHNV, CDR2 YYDKDF, per germline (reference sequence). The CDR3 runs to 15 residues. V was cut by 5 bases and J by 2 bases, with 13 bases left in between. In DNA form, the CDR3 reads TGTGCCACCAGCCGCACCGGGAGCCCCTACAATGAGCAGTTCTTC. Its translation is CATSRTGSPYNEQFF.

The chain recombines TRBV5-1 with TRBJ2-6; unclear D gene. The CDR3 contains 14 residues. V was cut by 6 bases and J by 1 base, with 8 bases left in between. CDR1 and CDR2 from the germline V gene are SGHRS and YFSETQ. The CDR3 bases are TGCGCCAGCACCTTCAGGTCTGGGGCCAACGTCCTGACTTTC. Translation: CASTFRSGANVLTF.

V gene TRBV15 combines with J gene TRBJ1-2; TRBD1 agrees at 7 bases. The V gene end was trimmed by 5 bases and the J gene end by 1 base; junction bases not matched to a gene: 10. Germline assignment: CDR1 LNHNV and CDR2 YYDKDF (reference sequence). The CDR3 is 16 residues long. The CDR3 here is CATSLPRTGYNYGYTF. For the CDR3, the DNA is TGTGCCACCAGCCTACCGAGGACAGGCTATAACTATGGCTACACCTTC. Using reference TRBV15 and TRBJ1-2 for the parts outside the CDR3, the full variable domain is DAMVIQNPRYQVTQFGKPVTLSCSQTLNHNVMYWYQQKSSQAPKLLFHYYDKDFNNEADTPDNFQSRRPNTSFCFLDIRSPGLGDTAMYLCATSLPRTGYNYGYTFGSGTRLTVV.

This clone has a handful of counts. This sequence joins TRBV7-8 and TRBJ2-7; 9 bases fit TRBD1. Germline CDR1 and CDR2: SGHVS and FQNEAQ. V was pared by 7 bases and J by 7 bases, with 11 bases of the junction left unmatched. This CDR3 is 14 amino acids long. CDR3 nucleotides: TGTGCCAGCATCCCGGGACAGGGTGGTAGGGAGCAGTACTTC. Translating it yields CASIPGQGGREQYF.

The V and J genes are TRBV29-1 and TRBJ2-3, with TRBD2 matching over 8 bases. The V segment lost 2 bases and the J segment 6 bases; nucleotides outside the gene matches: 4. Germline V gene sequence: CDR1 SQVTM, CDR2 ANQGSEA. This CDR3 spans 13 amino acids. In nucleotides, the CDR3 is TGCAGCGTTGAACCGGGGGGGGTGGATACGCAGTATTTT. Translation: CSVEPGGVDTQYF.

This clone was counted between two and nine times. The V and J genes are TRBV7-9 and TRBJ2-3; D perhaps matches TRBD1 (6 bases). Germline V CDR1 and CDR2: SEHNR, FQNEAQ (reference sequence). Deletions cut 4 bases from V and 3 bases from J, with 11 bases between. The CDR3 loop spans 14 amino acids. The CDR3 here is CASSSLTGTDTQYF. The CDR3 coding sequence is TGTGCCAGCAGCTCCCTCACAGGGACAGATACGCAGTATTTT.

The chain uses TRBV6-5 and TRBJ2-2; D not resolved. The CDR3 has 15 residues. Trimming took 1 base from V and 3 from J, leaving 9 bases between them. Germline V lookup: CDR1 MNHEY, CDR2 SVGAGI. For the CDR3, the DNA is TGTGCCAGCAGTTACTTGGGCAAACACACCGGGGAGCTGTTTTTT. The encoded protein is CASSYLGKHTGELFF.

The chain carries TRBV30 and TRBJ1-2; D gene uncertain. CDR1 is GTSNPN, CDR2 SVGIG, per germline (reference sequence). V gave up 2 bases and J gave up 4 bases, with 8 bases separating them. This CDR3 contains 12 residues. The CDR3 protein is CAWSIKRYGYTF. The CDR3 DNA reads TGTGCCTGGAGTATAAAGCGCTATGGCTACACCTTC.

The J gene is TRBJ2-7, the V gene TRBV11-2; TRBD2 agrees at 10 bases. This CDR3 is 15 amino acids long. Germline V gene sequence: CDR1 SGHAT, CDR2 FQNNGV. Trimming at V came to 4 bases and at J to 0 bases, leaving 3 bases not matched to a gene. CDR3 sequence: CASSWASGGSYEQYF. The CDR3, as DNA: TGTGCCAGCAGCTGGGCTAGCGGGGGCTCCTACGAGCAGTACTTC.

This sequence joins TRBV11-3 and TRBJ2-7; TRBD2 matches 10 bases. V shed 4 bases, J shed 1 base, and the junction held 10 bases outside the gene matches. This CDR3 comprises 17 residues. Germline values: CDR1 SGHNT, CDR2 YENEEA. The CDR3 DNA reads TGTGCCAGCAGCTCCCCGGGACTAGCGATGCTTTCCTACGAGCAGTACTTC. Protein sequence: CASSSPGLAMLSYEQYF.

The table lists this clone with a count of one. V is TRBV11-3 and J is TRBJ2-7; no clear D gene. The CDR3 contains 14 residues. Germline V gene sequence: CDR1 SGHNT, CDR2 YENEEA. The V gene lost 5 bases and the J gene lost 2 bases, with 13 bases spanning the gap. The CDR3 DNA is TGTGCCAGCAGCCACGACGCTGGAGCCTACGAGCAGTACTTC. Protein sequence: CASSHDAGAYEQYF.

This chain connects TRBV27 to TRBJ1-5; D gene ambiguous. The CDR3 runs 13 residues. CDR1 and CDR2 from the germline V gene are MNHEY and SMNVEV (reference sequence). With 6 bases removed from V and 5 bases from J, the gap between germline ends came to 11 bases. CDR3 DNA sequence: TGTGCCAGCAGCGGACGGCCGGATCAGCCCCAGCATTTT. Translating it yields CASSGRPDQPQHF.

This clone rates as medium-sized. The chain joins TRBV27 to TRBJ1-5; a weak D match, TRBD1 (5 bases). Per the germline V gene, CDR1 is MNHEY and CDR2 is SMNVEV (reference sequence). CDR3 length: 15 residues. V shed 4 bases and J shed 1 base, with 11 bases lying between them. The CDR3 DNA reads as TGTGCCAGCAGTTGGGGGGGAAACAGCAATCAGCCCCAGCATTTT. Amino acids: CASSWGGNSNQPQHF.